Shown below are 9 T cell receptor beta chains from a single sample sequenced in a study of molecular identifiers for immune sequencing clone quantification. TCRdb used MiXCR to reprocess the PCR reads, holding one entry per CDR3 protein. The profile shows 85,000 to 100,000 distinct CDR3 sequences, 20% to 25% of them singletons. Material: naive CD8+ T cells from blood, with Jurkat cell RNA spiked in. As to subset: FACS-sorted CD8+CD4-CCR7+CD45RA+ naive T cells. Receptors were obtained from a human donor in good health. Some libraries in this study had Jurkat cell RNA spiked in.

Of note for this clonotype: The junction does not match germline at one end; this may be a read error. J is TRBJ1-1 and V is TRBV5-1, with a possible D match to TRBD1 (6 bases). The CDR3 is made up of 15 amino acids. Germline values: CDR1 SGHRS, CDR2 YFSETQ. CDR3 in amino acids: CAGSLEPSGDTEAFF. In DNA, the CDR3 is TGCGCCGGCAGCTTGGAACCTAGCGGGGACACTGAAGCATTCTTT.

This clonotype has at least ten counts. The V and J genes are TRBV7-9 and TRBJ2-4; the D gene is possibly TRBD1 (6 bases). The ends were cut back, 0 bases at V and 8 bases at J, with 23 bases in the middle. CDR1 is SEHNR and CDR2 is FQNEAQ in the germline V gene (reference sequence). CDR3 length: 18 residues. The CDR3 sequence is CASSLAPGVNKRRDIQYF. The DNA for the CDR3 is TGTGCCAGCAGCTTAGCTCCAGGGGTCAACAAAAGGAGAGACATTCAGTACTTC. Combining the CDR3 with reference TRBV7-9 and TRBJ2-4 gives the whole variable domain DTGVSQNPRHKITKRGQNVTFRCDPISEHNRLYWYRQTLGQGPEFLTYFQNEAQLEKSRLLSDRFSAERPKGSFSTLEIQRTEQGDSAMYLCASSLAPGVNKRRDIQYFGAGTRLSVL.

The chain employs TRBV15 and TRBJ2-1; 7 positions agree with TRBD2. CDR1 and CDR2 (germline): LNHNV, YYDKDF (reference sequence). The CDR3 runs to 16 residues. The V and J ends lost 5 bases and 0 bases, in that order; junction bases with no gene match: 7. The CDR3 nucleotides read TGTGCCACCAGCCTGTCGGGGGGTTACTCCTACAATGAGCAGTTCTTC. This translates into CATSLSGGYSYNEQFF.

This clonotype showed up many times. The chain recombines TRBV7-6 with TRBJ2-6, with a tentative D call TRBD2 (5 bases). Between the trimmed V and J ends, which lost 1 base and 0 bases, there was a span of 13 bases. CDR1 is SGHVS, CDR2 FNYEAQ, per germline. The CDR3 spans 18 residues. The CDR3 sequence: CASSLESGVPSGANVLTF. The DNA for the CDR3 is TGTGCCAGCAGCTTAGAATCCGGGGTACCCTCTGGGGCCAACGTCCTGACTTTC.

This clonotype has a count of ten or more. The chain recombines TRBV7-9 with TRBJ2-2; D gene ambiguous. The V gene's germline CDR1 is SEHNR and CDR2 FQNEAQ (reference sequence). This CDR3 region has 14 residues. Deletions cut 2 bases from V and 5 bases from J, with 9 bases between. Here the CDR3 reads CASSLLFPTGELFF. The DNA for the CDR3 is TGTGCCAGCAGCTTACTGTTTCCAACCGGGGAGCTGTTTTTT.

As regards this clonotype: Just one base apart from a much larger clone, this may be a read error. The chain recombines TRBV20-1 with TRBJ2-3; 9 bases match TRBD2. This CDR3 region has 15 residues. Germline V gene sequence: CDR1 DFQATT, CDR2 SNEGSKA (reference sequence). CDR3 nucleotide sequence: TGCGGTGCTAGGAGACTAGCGGAAAGCACAGATACGCAGTATTTT. Translation: CGARRLAESTDTQYF.

This clonotype was seen many times. The chain employs TRBV5-1 and TRBJ2-7, with 10 nucleotides matching TRBD1. Trimming cost V 4 bases and J 4 bases; bases outside gene matches: 5. Germline V gene lookup returns CDR1 SGHRS and CDR2 YFSETQ. The CDR3 covers 14 residues. The CDR3 coding sequence is TGCGCCAGCAGCCCGGGACAGGGGATATACGAGCAGTACTTC. Translation gives CASSPGQGIYEQYF.

This clonotype turned up a few times. V is TRBV6-1 and J is TRBJ2-7, with 9 bases fitting TRBD2. Trimming took 7 bases from V and 6 from J; bases not matched to a gene: 7. Germline V CDR1 and CDR2: MNHNS, SASEGT. The length of the CDR3 is 13 residues. CDR3 nucleotide sequence: TGTGCCAGCACGGGTAGCGGGAGATCCGAGCAGTACTTC. Protein: CASTGSGRSEQYF.

In its sample, this clonotype was seen many times. The V gene is TRBV7-9, the J gene TRBJ2-3; 10 bases match TRBD1. Looked up from germline, CDR1 is SEHNR and CDR2 is FQNEAQ (reference sequence). V was pared by 5 bases and J by 3 bases, with 8 bases of the junction left unmatched. CDR3 size: 16 residues. CDR3 in amino acids: CASSPTTGGSTDTQYF. In DNA form, the CDR3 reads TGTGCCAGCAGCCCTACGACAGGGGGCTCAACAGATACGCAGTATTTT. Full variable domain (rest looked up from reference TRBV7-9 and TRBJ2-3): DTGVSQNPRHKITKRGQNVTFRCDPISEHNRLYWYRQTLGQGPEFLTYFQNEAQLEKSRLLSDRFSAERPKGSFSTLEIQRTEQGDSAMYLCASSPTTGGSTDTQYFGPGTRLTVL.